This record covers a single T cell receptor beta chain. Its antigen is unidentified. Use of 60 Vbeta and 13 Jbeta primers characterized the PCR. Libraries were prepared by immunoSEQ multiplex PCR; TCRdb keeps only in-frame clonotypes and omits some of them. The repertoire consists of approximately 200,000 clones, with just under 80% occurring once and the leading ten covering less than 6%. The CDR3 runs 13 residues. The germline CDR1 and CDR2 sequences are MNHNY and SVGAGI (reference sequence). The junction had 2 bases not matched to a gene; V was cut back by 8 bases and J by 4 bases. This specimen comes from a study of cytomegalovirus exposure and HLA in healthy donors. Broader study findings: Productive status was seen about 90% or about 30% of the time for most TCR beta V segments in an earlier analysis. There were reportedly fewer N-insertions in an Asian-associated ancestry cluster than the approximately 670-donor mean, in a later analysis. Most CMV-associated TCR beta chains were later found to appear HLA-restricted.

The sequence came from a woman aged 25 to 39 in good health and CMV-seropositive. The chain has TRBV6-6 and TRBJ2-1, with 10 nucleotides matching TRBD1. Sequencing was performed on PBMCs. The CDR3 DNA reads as TGTGCCAGCTGGACAGGGGGTTACAATGAGCAGTTCTTC. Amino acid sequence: CASWTGGYNEQFF.